The clone carrying this T cell receptor (beta chain) was recorded a few times. What it binds is not known. It was with 32 V and 13 J primers that multiplex PCR amplified TCR beta CDR3. MiXCR, applied by TCRdb to the multiplex PCR reads, yields one record per CDR3 protein. The table shows over 30,000 distinct CDR3 sequences, with less than 35% occurring only once. Samples each supplied around 580 ng of bulk tumor genomic DNA as template. Surgeons took several biopsies per primary tumor, spaced far apart, during surgery. Their non-small cell lung cancer was newly diagnosed and untreated, and the patients underwent curative surgery. The data were taken from a study of immune heterogeneity within non-small cell lung tumors. Turning to the study itself: Of the tumors, a few were squamous cell, nine to ten non-squamous, and 1 not otherwise specified. Regarding the study as a whole: T-cell receptor beta clonotypes at high frequency differed largely between individual patients.

The CDR3 has 14 amino acids. Per germline, CDR1 KGHSH and CDR2 LQKENI. The V end was cut by 4 bases, the J end by 5 bases, with 12 bases between. The sequence was obtained from a middle-aged man with non-small cell lung cancer. The sample comprised lung tumor tissue. V is TRBV18 and J is TRBJ2-1; TRBD2 is a possible D gene (6 bases). This CDR3 is CASSRRDENNEQFF. The DNA for the CDR3 is TGTGCCAGCTCACGGCGGGACGAAAACAATGAGCAGTTCTTC. Using reference TRBV18 and TRBJ2-1 for the parts outside the CDR3, the full variable domain is NAGVMQNPRHLVRRRGQEARLRCSPMKGHSHVYWYRQLPEEGLKFMVYLQKENIIDESGMPKERFSAEFPKEGPSILRIQQVVRGDSAAYFCASSRRDENNEQFFGPGTRLTVL.